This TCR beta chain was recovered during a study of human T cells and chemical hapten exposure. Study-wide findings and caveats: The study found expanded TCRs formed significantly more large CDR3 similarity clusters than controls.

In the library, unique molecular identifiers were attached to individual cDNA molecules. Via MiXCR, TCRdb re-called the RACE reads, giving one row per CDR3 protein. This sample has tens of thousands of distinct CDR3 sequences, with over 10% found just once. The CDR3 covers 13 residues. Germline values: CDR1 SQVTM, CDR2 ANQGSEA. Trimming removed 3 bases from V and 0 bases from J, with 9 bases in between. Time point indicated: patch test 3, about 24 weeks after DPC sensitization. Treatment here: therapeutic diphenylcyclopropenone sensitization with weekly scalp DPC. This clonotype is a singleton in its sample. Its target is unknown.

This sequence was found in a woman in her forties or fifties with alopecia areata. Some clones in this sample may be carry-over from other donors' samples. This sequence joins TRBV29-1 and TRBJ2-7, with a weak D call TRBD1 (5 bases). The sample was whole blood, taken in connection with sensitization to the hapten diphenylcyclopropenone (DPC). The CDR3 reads CSVEQGSSYEQYF. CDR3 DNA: TGCAGCGTTGAGCAGGGAAGCTCCTACGAGCAGTACTTC.